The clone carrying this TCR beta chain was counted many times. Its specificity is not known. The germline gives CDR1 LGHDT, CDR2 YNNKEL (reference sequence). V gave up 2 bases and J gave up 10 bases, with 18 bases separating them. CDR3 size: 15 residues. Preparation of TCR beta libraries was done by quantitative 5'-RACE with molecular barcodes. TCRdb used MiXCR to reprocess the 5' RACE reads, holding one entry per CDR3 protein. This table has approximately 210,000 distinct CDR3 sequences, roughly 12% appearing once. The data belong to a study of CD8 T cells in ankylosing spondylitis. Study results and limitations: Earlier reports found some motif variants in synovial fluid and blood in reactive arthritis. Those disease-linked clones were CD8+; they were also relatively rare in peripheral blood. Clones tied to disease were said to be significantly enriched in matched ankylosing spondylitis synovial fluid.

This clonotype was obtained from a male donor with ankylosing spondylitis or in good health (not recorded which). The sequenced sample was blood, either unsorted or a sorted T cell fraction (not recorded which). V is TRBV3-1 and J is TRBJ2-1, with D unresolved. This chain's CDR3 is CASSQHVWPSPEQFF. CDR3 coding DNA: TGTGCCAGCAGCCAACATGTCTGGCCCTCCCCGGAGCAGTTCTTC.